This entry lists 30 T cell receptor beta chains sequenced from one sample in a study of lymphopenia after photon versus proton radiotherapy. Measured with immunoSEQ multiplex PCR; TCRdb has only the in-frame clones, and not every one. The table records some 20,000 clones, about 83% of them present only once. The sequenced sample was peripheral blood, obtained from a patient treated with photon-based radiotherapy. These receptors were taken from a woman in her forties or fifties with pancreatic cancer.

This rearrangement joins TRBV27 to TRBJ1-1, with no clear D. CDR3 length: 16 residues. V was clipped by 6 bases and J by 1 base, with 18 bases between them. Looked up from germline, CDR1 is MNHEY and CDR2 is SMNVEV (reference sequence). The CDR3, as DNA: TGTGCCAGCAGCCCTTCAACGCTTACGTGGAACACTGAAGCTTTCTTT. Amino acid sequence: CASSPSTLTWNTEAFF.

The chain is built from TRBV7-6 and TRBJ1-3, with a tentative D call TRBD1 (5 bases). Trimming removed 5 bases at V and 0 bases at J, with 8 bases between. Germline V gives CDR1 SGHVS, CDR2 FNYEAQ. The CDR3 spans 14 residues. CDR3 region: CASSPGPSGNTIYF. The DNA of the CDR3 is TGTGCCAGCAGCCCAGGGCCCTCTGGAAACACCATATATTTT.

The V call is TRBV7-2, the J call TRBJ2-7; 9 bases agree with TRBD1. With V trimmed by 4 bases and J by 3 bases, 10 bases remained unmatched. Germline V lookup: CDR1 SGHTA, CDR2 FQGNSA. The CDR3 is 16 residues long. CDR3 nucleotides: TGTGCCAGCAGCTCTCTCGACGGACAGGGGCTCTACGAGCAGTACTTC. It yields the protein CASSSLDGQGLYEQYF.

This clone occurred a few times. The chain combines TRBV5-6 with TRBJ2-7; TRBD2 matches 7 bases. The junction had 8 bases not matched to a gene; V was cut back by 2 bases and J by 0 bases. In germline, CDR1 is SGHDT, CDR2 YYEEEE. The CDR3 runs 16 residues. The CDR3, as DNA: TGTGCCAGCAGCTTCTTCAGCGGGAAGAGCTCCTACGAGCAGTACTTC. Its translation is CASSFFSGKSSYEQYF.

The chain employs TRBV11-2 and TRBJ2-4, with 7 bases matching TRBD1. The V gene's germline CDR1 is SGHAT and CDR2 FQNNGV. The CDR3 covers 15 residues. The trim removed 1 base at V and 1 base at J, leaving 1 base unmatched. The CDR3 DNA reads as TGTGCCAGCAGCTTAGGGGGACAGGCCAAAAACATTCAGTACTTC. Protein: CASSLGGQAKNIQYF.

CDR3 residues: CASSLGWGAAEAFF. As DNA, the CDR3 is TGTGCCAGTAGCCTCGGATGGGGGGCTGCTGAAGCTTTCTTT. J is TRBJ1-1 and V is TRBV19; weak D call: TRBD1 (6 bases). The CDR3 is made up of 14 amino acids. V shed 6 bases and J shed 6 bases, with 17 bases lying between them. The germline V gene encodes CDR1 LNHDA and CDR2 SQIVND (reference sequence).

The gene calls are TRBV10-3 and TRBJ2-3; D gene uncertain. Germline V gene lookup returns CDR1 ENHRY and CDR2 SYGVKD. Trimming stripped 5 bases from V and 5 bases from J, with 11 bases between. This CDR3 has 13 amino acids. The CDR3 spells CAISPGPRDTQYF. The CDR3, as DNA: TGTGCCATCAGTCCCGGACCCCGAGATACGCAGTATTTT.

The chain links TRBV2 to TRBJ2-5, with D tentatively TRBD1 or TRBD2 (5 bases each). With the DNA end fitting TRBJ2-7 better, the J assignment may be wrong. The CDR3 covers 14 residues. The germline CDR1 and CDR2 sequences are SNHLY and FYNNEI. The CDR3 nucleotides are TGTGCCCCCACGAGGGACGTAACCACCTACGAGCAGTACTTC. Residues: CAPTRDVTTYEQYF.

The rearrangement links TRBV19 to TRBJ1-4, with a possible D match to TRBD1 (6 bases). Germline loops: CDR1 LNHDA, CDR2 SQIVND (reference sequence). V lost 10 bases to trimming and J lost 8 bases, with 26 bases between them. The CDR3 covers 16 residues. CDR3 nucleotides: TGTGCCACATCTCCGGGACATTTGGTGTCCGGCGAAAAACTGTTTTTT. This translates into CATSPGHLVSGEKLFF.

The V and J genes are TRBV5-5 and TRBJ2-3; TRBD2 matches 11 bases. With V trimmed by 0 bases and J by 8 bases, 5 bases remained unmatched. Looked up from germline, CDR1 is SGHKS and CDR2 is YYEKEE (reference sequence). This CDR3 region has 15 residues. CDR3 protein: CASSLVTSGSLTQYF. CDR3 nucleotides: TGTGCCAGCAGCTTGGTTACTAGCGGGAGCCTTACGCAGTATTTT. Together with reference TRBV5-5 and TRBJ2-3, the CDR3 gives the full variable domain: DAGVTQSPTHLIKTRGQQVTLRCSPISGHKSVSWYQQVLGQGPQFIFQYYEKEERGRGNFPDRFSARQFPNYSSELNVNALLLGDSALYLCASSLVTSGSLTQYFGPGTRLTVL.

This clone occurred once. J is TRBJ1-5 and V is TRBV7-8, with D tentatively TRBD1 (5 bases). Per germline, CDR1 SGHVS and CDR2 FQNEAQ. The CDR3 is made up of 14 amino acids. V lost 0 bases to trimming and J lost 7 bases, with 10 bases between them. The DNA of the CDR3 is TGTGCCAGCAGCTTAGCAGCAGGGCTCCAGCCCCAGCATTTT. Protein: CASSLAAGLQPQHF.

The chain joins TRBV28 to TRBJ1-1, with no clear D. This CDR3 has 10 amino acids. Germline V gives CDR1 MDHEN, CDR2 SYDVKM. Trimming removed 6 bases from V and 7 bases from J, with 6 bases in between. The CDR3 region is CASRRGEAFF. CDR3 nucleotides: TGTGCCAGCAGACGGGGTGAAGCTTTCTTT.

The J gene is TRBJ2-7, the V gene TRBV7-8; 8 positions agree with TRBD2. With V trimmed by 2 bases and J by 6 bases, 0 bases remained unmatched. This CDR3 has 12 residues. Looked up from germline, CDR1 is SGHVS and CDR2 is FQNEAQ. The CDR3 nucleotides are TGTGCCAGCAGCTTAACTAGCGGCGAGCAGTACTTC. Protein sequence: CASSLTSGEQYF.

The chain carries TRBV27 and TRBJ2-1; D call uncertain. Trimming took off 5 bases at V and 5 bases at J, with 10 bases between the two ends. CDR3 length equals 13 residues. Germline V gene sequence: CDR1 MNHEY, CDR2 SMNVEV (reference sequence). This CDR3 is CASSPRNNNEQFF. The DNA for the CDR3 is TGTGCCAGCAGTCCCAGGAACAACAATGAGCAGTTCTTC.

The chain joins TRBV19 to TRBJ2-5; TRBD2 agrees at 16 bases. Germline V gene lookup returns CDR1 LNHDA and CDR2 SQIVND (reference sequence). The CDR3 is made up of 16 amino acids. The V and J ends lost 6 bases and 6 bases, in that order; junction bases with no gene match: 7. The CDR3 loop is CASRKGLAGGPQTQYF. As DNA, the CDR3 is TGTGCCAGTAGAAAGGGACTAGCGGGAGGGCCGCAGACCCAGTACTTC.

This clone has a single count. This chain links TRBV7-2 with TRBJ2-1; 12 bases line up with TRBD2. V shed 0 bases and J 9 bases; nucleotides not matched to a gene: 9. The CDR3 loop spans 17 amino acids. Germline CDR1 is SGHTA and CDR2 is FQGNSA. CDR3 sequence (DNA): TGTGCCAGCAGCTTAGCTCCGGCTAGCGGGAGGGCCAGTGAGCAGTTCTTC. Translation gives CASSLAPASGRASEQFF.

The chain couples TRBV5-1 to TRBJ2-6, with 10 bases that match TRBD1. The CDR3 contains 16 residues. J was trimmed by 2 bases and V by 4 bases; bases with no gene match: 3. Germline-derived CDR1 and CDR2 are SGHRS and YFSETQ. The CDR3 region is CASSLDRGPGANVLTF. The CDR3 DNA follows: TGCGCCAGCAGCCTCGACAGGGGGCCTGGGGCCAACGTCCTGACTTTC.

The chain carries TRBV6-6 and TRBJ1-2; D call uncertain. Germline loops: CDR1 MNHNY, CDR2 SVGAGI (reference sequence). The CDR3 consists of 13 residues. V dropped 2 bases and J dropped 5 bases, with 9 bases sitting between them. CDR3 loop: CASSYGVEYGYTF. Here the CDR3 DNA reads TGTGCCAGCAGTTACGGGGTGGAATATGGCTACACCTTC.

The V gene is TRBV18, the J gene TRBJ2-1, with 7 bases aligning to TRBD1. Germline-derived CDR1 and CDR2 are KGHSH and LQKENI. The CDR3 sequence is 14 residues long. Trimming took 4 bases from V and 6 from J; bases not matched to a gene: 6. CDR3 loop: CASSLIGQVNEQFF. In DNA, the CDR3 is TGTGCCAGCTCACTAATAGGACAGGTCAATGAGCAGTTCTTC.

The sample holds a few counts of this clone. CDR3 DNA sequence: TGTGCCAGCAGCTTGGGAGGCGTAGCGGGGACCTACGAGCAGTACTTC. Amino acid sequence: CASSLGGVAGTYEQYF. V and J are TRBV5-4 and TRBJ2-7; TRBD2 aligns across 8 bases. The germline V gene encodes CDR1 SGHNT and CDR2 YYREEE (reference sequence). After removal of 0 bases from V and 2 bases from J, the junction contained 7 bases not matched to a gene. CDR3 length: 16 amino acids.

The chain joins TRBV15 to TRBJ1-2, with D perhaps TRBD1 (6 bases). The CDR3 loop spans 15 amino acids. CDR1 is LNHNV, CDR2 YYDKDF, per germline (reference sequence). V lost 6 bases and J lost 6, with 20 bases in between. CDR3 sequence reads: CATSRARGAVNGYTF. The CDR3 DNA reads TGTGCCACCAGTAGGGCGCGGGGGGCGGTCAATGGCTACACCTTC.

This chain links TRBV19 with TRBJ1-1; D is undetermined. Trimming shortened V by 1 base and J by 0 bases, and 12 bases separated the two germline ends. CDR3 length: 16 residues. Germline values: CDR1 LNHDA, CDR2 SQIVND (reference sequence). CDR3 sequence (DNA): TGTGCCAGTAGTATAGCCCCTCGGCCAGTGAACACTGAAGCTTTCTTT. Translation gives CASSIAPRPVNTEAFF.

The chain combines TRBV27 with TRBJ2-3, with 13 nucleotides matching TRBD2. In germline, CDR1 is MNHEY, CDR2 SMNVEV (reference sequence). CDR3 length equals 16 residues. The V gene end was trimmed by 2 bases and the J gene end by 3 bases; junction bases not matched to a gene: 2. The CDR3 DNA sequence: TGTGCCAGCAGTTTAGCGACTAGCGGGAGGACAGATACGCAGTATTTT. Translated, it gives CASSLATSGRTDTQYF.

The rearrangement links TRBV29-1 to TRBJ2-1, with 10 nucleotides matching TRBD1. The CDR3 is made up of 12 amino acids. Germline lookup yields CDR1 SQVTM and CDR2 ANQGSEA. V lost 6 bases to trimming and J lost 9 bases; unmatched junction nucleotides: 5. DNA of the CDR3: TGCAGCGTCCCCCGGACAGGGGGTGAGCAGTTCTTC. Translated, it gives CSVPRTGGEQFF.

This clone was seen just once. The chain links TRBV19 to TRBJ2-5, with D possibly TRBD2 on 8 matching bases. The CDR3 runs 16 residues. Germline values: CDR1 LNHDA, CDR2 SQIVND (reference sequence). V lost 5 bases to trimming and J lost 5 bases, with 21 bases between them. The CDR3 DNA is TGTGCCAGTAGTCCCAGGGGGACTAGTTACCTGGAGACCCAGTACTTC. Translation: CASSPRGTSYLETQYF.

This clone was detected a few times. The CDR3 DNA reads as TGTGCCAGCAGTTTAACCATAGAGAACACTGAAGCTTTCTTT. As protein: CASSLTIENTEAFF. The chain is built from TRBV28 and TRBJ1-1; unclear D gene. The CDR3 has 14 residues. V lost 2 bases and J 1 base, leaving 8 bases between the germline ends. CDR1 and CDR2 (germline): MDHEN, SYDVKM.

The V and J genes are TRBV11-3 and TRBJ1-1; TRBD1 agrees at 9 bases. This CDR3 contains 13 residues. V was pared by 6 bases and J by 11 bases, with 10 bases of the junction left unmatched. The germline V gene encodes CDR1 SGHNT and CDR2 YENEEA. The CDR3 protein is CASSHGTGSTAFF. The CDR3 nucleotides read TGTGCCAGCAGTCACGGGACAGGGAGTACGGCTTTCTTT.

The V gene is TRBV5-4, the J gene TRBJ1-1, with D possibly being TRBD1 (6 bases). Trimming took 0 bases from V and 4 from J, leaving 7 bases between them. Germline CDR1 is SGHNT and CDR2 is YYREEE (reference sequence). The CDR3 covers 13 residues. CDR3 protein: CASSLGGGTEAFF. The CDR3, as DNA: TGTGCCAGCAGCTTGGGAGGGGGCACTGAAGCTTTCTTT.

The chain recombines TRBV27 with TRBJ2-7; D may match TRBD1 or TRBD2 (5 bases each). There are 13 residues in the CDR3. Trimming stripped 3 bases from V and 7 bases from J, with 13 bases between. Looked up from germline, CDR1 is MNHEY and CDR2 is SMNVEV (reference sequence). CDR3 DNA: TGTGCCAGCAGTTTGGGGGTAAGAGGGGAGCAGTACTTC. It yields the protein CASSLGVRGEQYF.

V is TRBV7-2 and J is TRBJ2-7, with D possibly TRBD2 on 5 matching bases. With 1 base removed from V and 2 bases from J, the gap between germline ends came to 18 bases. The V gene's germline CDR1 is SGHTA and CDR2 FQGNSA. This CDR3 has 17 residues. The CDR3 spells CASSLGLRGPPTYEQYF. The CDR3 DNA sequence: TGTGCCAGCAGCTTAGGTCTTCGAGGGCCTCCTACCTACGAGCAGTACTTC.